Included here is one TCR beta chain sequence, with context. The sample originates from a study of OX40 agonist ivuxolimab in advanced cancers. TCRdb's table, derived via immunoSEQ multiplex PCR, lists solely in-frame clones and lacks some. The sample carries some 74,000 clones, 82% recorded once. The germline CDR1 and CDR2 sequences are SGHNT and YYREEE (reference sequence). This CDR3 is built from 13 residues. Losses at the gene ends were 4 bases for V and 4 bases for J; bases not matched to a gene: 4. Specimen: CD4+ or CD8+ T cells sorted from blood, collected in a trial of the OX40 agonist ivuxolimab. J is TRBJ2-5 and V is TRBV5-4; 7 bases fit TRBD2. The source of this sequence is an adult with an advanced solid tumor such as melanoma, head and neck, liver or kidney cancer. CDR3 bases: TGTGCCAGCAGCGAACAGCGGGGAGAGACCCAGTACTTC. This translates into CASSEQRGETQYF.